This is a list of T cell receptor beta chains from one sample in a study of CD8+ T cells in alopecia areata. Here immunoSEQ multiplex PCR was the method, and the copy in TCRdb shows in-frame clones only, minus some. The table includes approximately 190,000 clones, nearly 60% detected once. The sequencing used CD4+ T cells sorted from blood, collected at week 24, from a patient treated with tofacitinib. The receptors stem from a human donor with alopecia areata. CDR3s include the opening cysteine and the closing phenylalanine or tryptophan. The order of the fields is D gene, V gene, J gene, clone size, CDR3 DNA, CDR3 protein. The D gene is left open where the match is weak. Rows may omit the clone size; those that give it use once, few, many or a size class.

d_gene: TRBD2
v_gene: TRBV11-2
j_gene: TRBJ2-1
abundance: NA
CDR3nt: TGTGCCAGCAGCCAAGCGGGGGGGCCAGGTGAGCAGTTCTTC
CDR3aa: CASSQAGGPGEQFF

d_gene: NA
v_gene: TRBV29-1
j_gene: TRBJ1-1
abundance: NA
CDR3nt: TGCAGCGTTGAAGAGGCCGGGTACACTGAAGCTTTCTTT
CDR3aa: CSVEEAGYTEAFF

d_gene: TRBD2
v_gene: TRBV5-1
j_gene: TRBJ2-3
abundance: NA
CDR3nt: TGCGCCAGCAGCCCGGGACTAGCGGCGACAGATACGCAGTATTTT
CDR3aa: CASSPGLAATDTQYF

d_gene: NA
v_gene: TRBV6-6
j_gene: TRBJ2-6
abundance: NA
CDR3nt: TGTGCCAGCAGTTATCTTGGGGGCTCTGGGGCCAACGTCCTGACTTTC
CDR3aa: CASSYLGGSGANVLTF

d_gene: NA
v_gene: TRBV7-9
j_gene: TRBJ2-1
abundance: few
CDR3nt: TGTGCCAGCAGCCGGGGCTACGATGCCTTGGATGAGCAGTTCTTC
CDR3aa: CASSRGYDALDEQFF

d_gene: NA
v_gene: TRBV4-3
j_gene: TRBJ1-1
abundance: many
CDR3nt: TGCGCCAGCAGCCATAGAACTTTTGGCGATATGATGGACACTGAAGCTTTCTTT
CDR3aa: CASSHRTFGDMMDTEAFF

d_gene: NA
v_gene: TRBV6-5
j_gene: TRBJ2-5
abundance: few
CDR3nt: TGTGCCACCAGACACAGGGCCGGGGAGACCCAGTACTTC
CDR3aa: CATRHRAGETQYF

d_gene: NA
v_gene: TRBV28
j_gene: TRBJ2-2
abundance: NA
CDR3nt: TGTGCCAGCAGTGGCGGCGGTTCGGGCACCGGGGAGCTGTTTTTT
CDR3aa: CASSGGGSGTGELFF

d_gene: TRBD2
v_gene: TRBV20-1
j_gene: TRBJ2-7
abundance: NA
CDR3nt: TGCAGTGCTAGCGGGGGGTACGAGCAGTACTTC
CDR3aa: CSASGGYEQYF

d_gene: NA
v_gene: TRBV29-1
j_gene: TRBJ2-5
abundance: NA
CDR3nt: TGCAGCGTTGCACCGGGATTCCAAGAGACCCAGTACTTC
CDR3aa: CSVAPGFQETQYF

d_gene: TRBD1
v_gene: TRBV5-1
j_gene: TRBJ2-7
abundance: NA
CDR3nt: TGCGCCAGCAGCTTGGAAGGGGGCCTCTCCTACGAGCAGTACTTC
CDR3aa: CASSLEGGLSYEQYF

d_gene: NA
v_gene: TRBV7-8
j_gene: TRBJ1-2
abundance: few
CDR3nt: TGTGCCAGCAGCTTAGGGACCCTTTCTGGTGGCTACACCTTC
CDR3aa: CASSLGTLSGGYTF

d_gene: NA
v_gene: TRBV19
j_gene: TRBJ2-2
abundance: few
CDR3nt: TGTGCCAGTAGCGGGAACACCGGGGAGCTGTTTTTT
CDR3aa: CASSGNTGELFF

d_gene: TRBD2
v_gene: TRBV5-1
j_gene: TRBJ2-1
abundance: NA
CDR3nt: TGCGCCAGCAGCGGGACTAGCGGGGCGGTTGGTGAGCAGTTCTTC
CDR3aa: CASSGTSGAVGEQFF

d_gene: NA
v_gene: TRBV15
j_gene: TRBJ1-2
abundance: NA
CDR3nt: TGTGCCACCAGCGGACTAGCCACCTCTAACTATGGCTACACCTTC
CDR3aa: CATSGLATSNYGYTF

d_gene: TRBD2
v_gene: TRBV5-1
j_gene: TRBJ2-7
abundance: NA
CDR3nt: TGCGCCAGCAGCCCAAATCCCGACACGGGAGGCCTCCGAAAGTACTTC
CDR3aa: CASSPNPDTGGLRKYF

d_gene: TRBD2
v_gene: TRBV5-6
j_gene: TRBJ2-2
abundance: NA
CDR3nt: TGTGCCAGCAGTTCAATAGCGGGGGGCACCGGGGAGCTGTTTTTT
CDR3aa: CASSSIAGGTGELFF

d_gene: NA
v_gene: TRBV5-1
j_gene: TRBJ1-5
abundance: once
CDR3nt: TGCGCCAGCAGCTTGGACGGTGGACAGCCCCAGCATTTT
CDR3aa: CASSLDGGQPQHF

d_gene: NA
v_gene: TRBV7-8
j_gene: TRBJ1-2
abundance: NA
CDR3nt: TGTGCCAGCAGCCTTAGAGCACAGATTAACTATGGCTACACCTTC
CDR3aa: CASSLRAQINYGYTF

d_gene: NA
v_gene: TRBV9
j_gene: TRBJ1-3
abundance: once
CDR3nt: TGTGCCAGCAGCGTAGTGGACTCTGGAAACACCATATATTTT
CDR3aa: CASSVVDSGNTIYF

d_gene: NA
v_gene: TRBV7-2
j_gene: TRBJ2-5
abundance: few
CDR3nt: TGTGCCAGCAGCTCCCGGACTATCTCGGGGTCCCAGTACTTC
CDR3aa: CASSSRTISGSQYF

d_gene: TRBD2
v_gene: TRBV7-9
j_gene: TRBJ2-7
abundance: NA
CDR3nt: TGTGCCAGCAGCTCGACTAGCGGGAGGCTCTACGAGCAGTACTTC
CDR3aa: CASSSTSGRLYEQYF

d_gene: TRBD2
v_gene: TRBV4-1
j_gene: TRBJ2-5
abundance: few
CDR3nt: TGCGCCAGCAGCCAACTAGCGGGGCGTCAAGAGACCCAGTACTTC
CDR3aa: CASSQLAGRQETQYF

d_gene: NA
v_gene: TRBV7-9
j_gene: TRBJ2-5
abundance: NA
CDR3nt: TGTGCCAGCAGCTTCGGTACAGGGCGGCGGGAGACCCAGTACTTC
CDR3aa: CASSFGTGRRETQYF

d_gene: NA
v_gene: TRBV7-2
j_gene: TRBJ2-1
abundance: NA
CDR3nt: TGTGCCAGCAGCTTAGCGCCAGCTACCAATGAGCAGTTCTTC
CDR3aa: CASSLAPATNEQFF

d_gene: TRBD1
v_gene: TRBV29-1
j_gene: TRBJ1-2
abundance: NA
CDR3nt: TGCAGCGGCGGGGGGACAGGGGAAGGCTATGGCTACACCTTC
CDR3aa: CSGGGTGEGYGYTF

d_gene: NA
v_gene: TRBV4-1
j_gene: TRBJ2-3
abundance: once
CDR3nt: TGCGCCAGCAGCCAAGTTGGGAGCACAGATACGCAGTATTTT
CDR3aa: CASSQVGSTDTQYF

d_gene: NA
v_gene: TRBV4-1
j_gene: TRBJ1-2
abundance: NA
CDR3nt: TGCGCCAGCAGCCCCGAAACGACTAACTATGGCTACACCTTC
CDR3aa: CASSPETTNYGYTF

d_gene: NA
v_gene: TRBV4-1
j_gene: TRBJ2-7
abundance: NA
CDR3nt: TGCGCCAGCAGCCAAGGCAGGGACTGGTCCTACGAGCAGTACTTC
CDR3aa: CASSQGRDWSYEQYF

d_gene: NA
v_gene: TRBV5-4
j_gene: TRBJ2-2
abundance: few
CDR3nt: TGTGCCAGCAGCCGGGGGGCGGACGGGTACCCCGGGGAGCTGTTTTTT
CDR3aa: CASSRGADGYPGELFF

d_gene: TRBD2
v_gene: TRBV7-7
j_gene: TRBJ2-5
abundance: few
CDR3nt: TGTGCCAGCAGTCCTAGCGGGGAGACCCAGTACTTC
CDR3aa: CASSPSGETQYF

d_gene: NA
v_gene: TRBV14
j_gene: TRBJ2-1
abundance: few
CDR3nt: TGTGCCAGCAGCTTACCCACCCGATACAATGAGCAGTTCTTC
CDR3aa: CASSLPTRYNEQFF

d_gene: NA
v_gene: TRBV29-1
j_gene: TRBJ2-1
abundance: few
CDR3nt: TGCAGCGTTGCAGGGGCCTACAATGAGCAGTTCTTC
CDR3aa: CSVAGAYNEQFF

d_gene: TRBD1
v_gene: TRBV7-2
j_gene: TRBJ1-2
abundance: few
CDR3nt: TGTGCCAGCAGCTTAGTCGGGACAGGGCCTGGCTATGGCTACACCTTC
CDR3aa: CASSLVGTGPGYGYTF

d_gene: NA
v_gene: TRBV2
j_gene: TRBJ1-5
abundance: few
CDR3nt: TGTGCCAGCAGTGGAGATTATAGCAATCAGCCCCAGCATTTT
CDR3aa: CASSGDYSNQPQHF

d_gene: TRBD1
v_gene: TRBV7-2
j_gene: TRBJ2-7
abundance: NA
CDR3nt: TGTGCCAGCAGGGGACAGGGTACCTACGAGCAGTACTTC
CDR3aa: CASRGQGTYEQYF

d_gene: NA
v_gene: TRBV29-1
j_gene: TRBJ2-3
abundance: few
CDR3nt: TGCAGCGTTGAAGTAACTAGTGCAGATACGCAGTATTTT
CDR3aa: CSVEVTSADTQYF

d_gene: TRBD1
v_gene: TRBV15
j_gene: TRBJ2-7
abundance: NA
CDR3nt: TGTGCCACCAGCAGAGAGGCGGGGACAGGGGTGGGGTACGAGCAGTACTTC
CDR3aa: CATSREAGTGVGYEQYF

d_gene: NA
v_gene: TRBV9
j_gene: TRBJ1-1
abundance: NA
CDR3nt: TGTGCCAGCAGCGTAGCGGCGGGACGGGCTGAAGCTTTCTTT
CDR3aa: CASSVAAGRAEAFF

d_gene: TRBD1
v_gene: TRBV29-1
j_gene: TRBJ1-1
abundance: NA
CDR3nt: TGCAGCGTTGAGAGGGGGCGAGACACTGAAGCTTTCTTT
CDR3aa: CSVERGRDTEAFF

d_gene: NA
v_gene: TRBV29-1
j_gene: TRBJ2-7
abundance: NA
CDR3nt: TGCAGCGTTGAAGGGATCACCTCCGATTTTCGTGCGAGAGAGCAGTACTTC
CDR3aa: CSVEGITSDFRAREQYF

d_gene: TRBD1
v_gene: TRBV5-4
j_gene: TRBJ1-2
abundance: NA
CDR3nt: TGTGCCAGCAGCTTCCGAGGGACAGATGGCTACACCTTC
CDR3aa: CASSFRGTDGYTF

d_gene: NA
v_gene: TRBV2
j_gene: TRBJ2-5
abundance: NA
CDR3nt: TGTGCCAGCAGTATGAGGGGCCGGGAGTACCAAGAGACCCAGTACTTC
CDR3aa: CASSMRGREYQETQYF

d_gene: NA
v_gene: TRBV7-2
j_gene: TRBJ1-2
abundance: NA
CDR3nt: TGTGCCAGCAGCTTAGTTGATAGCAGCTATGGCTACACCTTC
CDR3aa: CASSLVDSSYGYTF

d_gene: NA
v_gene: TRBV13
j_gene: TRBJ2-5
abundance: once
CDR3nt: TGTGCCAGCAGCTTCAGGGTAGGAGAGACCCAGTACTTC
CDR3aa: CASSFRVGETQYF

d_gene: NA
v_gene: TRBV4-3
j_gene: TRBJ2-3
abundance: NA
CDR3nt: TGCGCCAGCAGCCAAGCTCTAGCGTCAAGCACAGATACGCAGTATTTT
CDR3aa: CASSQALASSTDTQYF

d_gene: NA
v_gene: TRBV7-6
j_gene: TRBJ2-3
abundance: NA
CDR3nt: TGTGCCAGCAGCTTAGTAAGGGGTAACGAAGGTACGCAGTATTTT
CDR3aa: CASSLVRGNEGTQYF

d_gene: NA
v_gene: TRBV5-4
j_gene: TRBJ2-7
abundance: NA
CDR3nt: TGTGCCAGCAGACCGGGCCAAGGCAACTACGAGCAGTACTTC
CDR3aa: CASRPGQGNYEQYF

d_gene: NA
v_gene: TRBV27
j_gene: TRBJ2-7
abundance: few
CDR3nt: TGTGCCAGCAGTTTAACCCAAACTGGGCTAGTTTTGTACGAGCAGTACTTC
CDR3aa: CASSLTQTGLVLYEQYF

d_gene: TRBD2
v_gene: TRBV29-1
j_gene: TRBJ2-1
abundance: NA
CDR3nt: TGCAGCGCCGGACCAGGACTAGCGGGAGGTAATGAGCAGTTCTTC
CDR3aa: CSAGPGLAGGNEQFF

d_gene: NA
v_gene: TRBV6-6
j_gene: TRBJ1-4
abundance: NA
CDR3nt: TGTGCCAGCAGTTACCGAGCTGAAAAACTGTTTTTT
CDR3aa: CASSYRAEKLFF

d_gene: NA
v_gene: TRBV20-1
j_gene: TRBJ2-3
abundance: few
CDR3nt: TGCAGTGCTGACCTCAGGAATACGCAGTATTTT
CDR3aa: CSADLRNTQYF